The 10 T cell receptor beta chains listed next were all sequenced from one sample in a study of blood T cell repertoires in COVID-19. This table comes from immunoSEQ multiplex PCR, and its TCRdb copy is limited to in-frame clones, with some not included. The sample holds under 300,000 clones; 86% are singletons and the top ten take roughly 12%. The material sequenced was peripheral blood. Receptor source: an elderly man with acute or convalescent COVID-19.

This sequence joins TRBV5-1 and TRBJ2-7, with D possibly matching TRBD1 (6 bases). Per germline, CDR1 SGHRS and CDR2 YFSETQ. The CDR3 is made up of 14 amino acids. Trimming removed 0 bases from V and 2 bases from J, with 9 bases in between. CDR3 residues: CASSLGTVTYEQYF. As DNA, the CDR3 is TGCGCCAGCAGCTTGGGGACAGTAACCTACGAGCAGTACTTC. Complete variable domain (other parts from reference TRBV5-1 and TRBJ2-7): KAGVTQTPRYLIKTRGQQVTLSCSPISGHRSVSWYQQTPGQGLQFLFEYFSETQRNKGNFPGRFSGRQFSNSRSEMNVSTLELGDSALYLCASSLGTVTYEQYFGPGTRLTVT.

The genes are TRBV28 and TRBJ1-4; 9 bases fit TRBD1. The V segment lost 7 bases and the J segment 7 bases; nucleotides outside the gene matches: 7. The germline CDR1 and CDR2 sequences are MDHEN and SYDVKM. The CDR3 contains 14 residues. CDR3 coding DNA: TGTGCCAGCACCACGACAGGGGGGCCTGAAAAACTGTTTTTT. It translates to CASTTTGGPEKLFF.

CDR3: CASSRRQGRSYEQYF. For the CDR3, the DNA is TGTGCCAGCAGCCGCAGACAGGGCCGCTCCTACGAGCAGTACTTC. The V gene is TRBV3-1 (or the pseudogene TRBV3-2), the J gene TRBJ2-7, with TRBD1 matching over 7 bases. After removal of 4 bases from V and 0 bases from J, the junction contained 6 bases not matched to a gene. Germline-derived CDR1 and CDR2 are LGHDT and YNNKEL (reference sequence). The CDR3 spans 15 residues.

The V and J genes are TRBV2 and TRBJ1-2; D is uncertain. V lost 5 bases and J lost 0, with 13 bases in between. CDR1 and CDR2 from the germline V gene are SNHLY and FYNNEI. The CDR3 is made up of 15 amino acids. Here the CDR3 DNA reads TGTGCCAGCAGTTACGGGGTTTTAGCTAACTATGGCTACACCTTC. Amino acid sequence: CASSYGVLANYGYTF. Using reference TRBV2 and TRBJ1-2 for the parts outside the CDR3, the full variable domain is EPEVTQTPSHQVTQMGQEVILRCVPISNHLYFYWYRQILGQKVEFLVSFYNNEISEKSEIFDDQFSVERPDGSNFTLKIRSTKLEDSAMYFCASSYGVLANYGYTFGSGTRLTVV.

The chain has TRBV5-6 and TRBJ2-7; no reliable D call. Between the trimmed V and J ends, which lost 0 bases and 1 base, there was a span of 8 bases. This CDR3 comprises 14 residues. Germline lookup yields CDR1 SGHDT and CDR2 YYEEEE. Here the CDR3 reads CASSLVLSSYEQYF. The CDR3 DNA reads TGTGCCAGCAGCTTGGTTCTGTCGTCCTACGAGCAGTACTTC.

This chain links TRBV7-9 with TRBJ1-2; no definite D call. The germline V gene encodes CDR1 SEHNR and CDR2 FQNEAQ (reference sequence). This CDR3 has 12 residues. V was shortened by 2 bases and J by 10 bases, with 11 bases between the two germline ends. Here the CDR3 DNA reads TGTGCCAGCAGCTTAATGAGTCGACTCTACACCTTC. This codes for CASSLMSRLYTF.

The chain recombines TRBV7-2 with TRBJ2-5; 9 nucleotides align to TRBD1. Germline V lookup: CDR1 SGHTA, CDR2 FQGNSA. Trimming took 4 bases from V and 4 from J; bases not matched to a gene: 7. The CDR3 contains 15 residues. CDR3 sequence reads: CASSSQGAMVETQYF. CDR3 sequence (DNA): TGTGCCAGCAGCTCACAGGGGGCGATGGTAGAGACCCAGTACTTC.

The gene calls are TRBV6-5 and TRBJ1-2, with 7 bases fitting TRBD1. This CDR3 region has 14 residues. CDR1 and CDR2 (germline): MNHEY, SVGAGI. With V trimmed by 6 bases and J by 6 bases, 10 bases remained unmatched. CDR3 sequence (DNA): TGTGCCAGCAGCCCGACAGGGATCGCGAATGGCTACACCTTC. It is translated as CASSPTGIANGYTF.

This clone came up a few times. The gene calls are TRBV19 and TRBJ2-3; 9 positions agree with TRBD1. CDR3 length equals 15 residues. J gave up 5 bases and V 6 bases, and 9 bases lay outside the gene matches. The germline V gene encodes CDR1 LNHDA and CDR2 SQIVND (reference sequence). The CDR3 region is CASSSRTGAGDTQYF. The CDR3 DNA reads TGTGCCAGTAGCTCCCGGACAGGGGCCGGAGATACGCAGTATTTT. The full variable domain, with the rest looked up from reference TRBV19 and TRBJ2-3, is DGGITQSPKYLFRKEGQNVTLSCEQNLNHDAMYWYRQDPGQGLRLIYYSQIVNDFQKGDIAEGYSVSREKKESFPLTVTSAQKNPTAFYLCASSSRTGAGDTQYFGPGTRLTVL.

V is TRBV5-1 and J is TRBJ2-7; possibly TRBD2 for D (6 bases). Trimming left V 0 bases short and J 3 bases short, with 10 bases between. Germline CDR1 is SGHRS and CDR2 is YFSETQ. The CDR3 consists of 14 residues. DNA for the CDR3: TGCGCCAGCAGCTTGGCGGGACTTAACTACGAGCAGTACTTC. This sequence encodes CASSLAGLNYEQYF. Using reference TRBV5-1 and TRBJ2-7 for the parts outside the CDR3, the full variable domain is KAGVTQTPRYLIKTRGQQVTLSCSPISGHRSVSWYQQTPGQGLQFLFEYFSETQRNKGNFPGRFSGRQFSNSRSEMNVSTLELGDSALYLCASSLAGLNYEQYFGPGTRLTVT.